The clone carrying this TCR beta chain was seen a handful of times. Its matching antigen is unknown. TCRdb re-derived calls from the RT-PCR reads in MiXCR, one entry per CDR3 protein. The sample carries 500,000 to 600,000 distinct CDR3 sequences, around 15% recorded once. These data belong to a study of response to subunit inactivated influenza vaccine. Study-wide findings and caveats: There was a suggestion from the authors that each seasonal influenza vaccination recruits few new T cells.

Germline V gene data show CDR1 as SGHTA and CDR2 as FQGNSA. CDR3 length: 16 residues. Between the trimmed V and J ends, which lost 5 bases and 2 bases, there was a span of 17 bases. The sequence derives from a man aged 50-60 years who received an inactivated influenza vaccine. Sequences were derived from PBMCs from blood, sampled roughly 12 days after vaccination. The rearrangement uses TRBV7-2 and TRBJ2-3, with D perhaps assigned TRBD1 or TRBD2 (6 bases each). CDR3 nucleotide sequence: TGTGCCAGCAGCCCGCGCCTGGAGGGGGTCACAGATACGCAGTATTTT. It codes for CASSPRLEGVTDTQYF.